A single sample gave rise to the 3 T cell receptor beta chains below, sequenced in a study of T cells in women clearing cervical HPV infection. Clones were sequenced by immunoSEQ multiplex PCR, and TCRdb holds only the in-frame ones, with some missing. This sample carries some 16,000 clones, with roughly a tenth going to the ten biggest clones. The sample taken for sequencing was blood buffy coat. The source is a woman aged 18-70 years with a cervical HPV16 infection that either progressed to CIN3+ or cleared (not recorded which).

The covered CDR3 bases are TGTGCCAGCAGCTCGGGACTATCGGGATATGAG. Translation gives CASSSGLSGYE. The whole CDR3 region reads CASSSGLSGYEQFF. The chain joins TRBV7-3 to TRBJ2-1; 7 bases are shared with TRBD2. The read stops 3 residues short of the end of the CDR3; the missing end is completed from the germline J gene. CDR3 length: 14 amino acids. The V gene end was trimmed by 4 bases and the J gene end by 8 bases; junction bases not matched to a gene: 8. Germline-derived CDR1 and CDR2 are SGHTA and FQGTGA.

Partial CDR3 DNA: TGTGCCTGGAGTGGCTCTTCGGACACTGAA. Encoded protein: CAWSGSSDTE. The entire CDR3 protein is CAWSGSSDTEAFF. This sequence joins TRBV30 and TRBJ1-1; D ambiguous. The read falls 3 residues short of the CDR3 end, and the missing part is taken from the germline J gene. The CDR3 sequence is 13 residues long. Germline V CDR1 and CDR2: GTSNPN, SVGIG (reference sequence). The V gene lost 1 base and the J gene lost 3 bases, with 9 bases spanning the gap.

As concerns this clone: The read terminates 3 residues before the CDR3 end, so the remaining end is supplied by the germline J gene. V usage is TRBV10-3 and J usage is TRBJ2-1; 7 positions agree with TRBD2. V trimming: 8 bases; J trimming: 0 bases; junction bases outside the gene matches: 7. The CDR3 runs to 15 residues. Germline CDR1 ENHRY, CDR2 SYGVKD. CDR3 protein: CAILAGVSSYNEQFF. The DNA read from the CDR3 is TGTGCCATCTTAGCGGGCGTTAGCTCCTACAATGAG.